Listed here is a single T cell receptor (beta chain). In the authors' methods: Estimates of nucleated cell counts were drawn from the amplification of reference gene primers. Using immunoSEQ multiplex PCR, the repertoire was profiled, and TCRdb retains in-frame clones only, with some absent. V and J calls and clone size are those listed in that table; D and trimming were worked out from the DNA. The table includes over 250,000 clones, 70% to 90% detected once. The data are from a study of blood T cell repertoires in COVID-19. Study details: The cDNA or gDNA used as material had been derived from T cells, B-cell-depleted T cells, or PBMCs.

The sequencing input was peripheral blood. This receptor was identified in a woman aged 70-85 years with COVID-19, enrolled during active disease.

In nucleotides, the CDR3 is TGTGCCAGCGGAGACACGGGGTTACCTTACTACGAGCAGTACTTC. It encodes CASGDTGLPYYEQYF. The V gene is TRBV6-4, the J gene TRBJ2-7; tentative D call: TRBD2 (5 bases). The germline V gene has CDR1 MRHNA and CDR2 SNTAGT. With 8 bases removed from V and 3 bases from J, the gap between germline ends came to 20 bases. CDR3 size: 15 residues.